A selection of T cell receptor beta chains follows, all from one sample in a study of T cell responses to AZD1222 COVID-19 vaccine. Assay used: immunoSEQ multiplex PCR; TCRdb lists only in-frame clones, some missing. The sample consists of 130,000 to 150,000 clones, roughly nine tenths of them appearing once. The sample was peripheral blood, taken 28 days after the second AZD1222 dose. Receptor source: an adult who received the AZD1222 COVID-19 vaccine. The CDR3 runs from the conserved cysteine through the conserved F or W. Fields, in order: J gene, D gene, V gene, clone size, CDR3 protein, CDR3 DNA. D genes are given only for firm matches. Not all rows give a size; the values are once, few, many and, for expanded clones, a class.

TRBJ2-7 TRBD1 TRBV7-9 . CASSPPGTGYAEQYF TGTGCCAGCAGCCCCCCCGGGACAGGGTACGCCGAGCAGTACTTC
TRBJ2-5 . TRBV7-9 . CASSLEGLGETQYF TGTGCCAGCAGCTTAGAGGGGCTGGGAGAGACCCAGTACTTC
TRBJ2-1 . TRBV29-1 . CSGNIQQSEQFF TGCAGCGGTAACATACAACAATCGGAGCAGTTCTTC
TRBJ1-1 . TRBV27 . CASSSPGRNTEAFF TGTGCCAGCAGTTCCCCGGGGCGAAACACTGAAGCTTTCTTT
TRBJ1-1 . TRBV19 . CASRTGVFQGPPTEAFF TGTGCCAGTAGGACTGGGGTTTTTCAGGGACCCCCCACTGAAGCTTTCTTT
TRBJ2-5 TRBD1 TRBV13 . CASSPRTGDISETQYF TGTGCCAGCAGCCCACGGACAGGGGATATCTCGGAGACCCAGTACTTC
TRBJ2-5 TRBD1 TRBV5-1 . CASSSGQGVGSETQYF TGCGCCAGCAGCTCTGGACAGGGAGTGGGGAGCGAGACCCAGTACTTC
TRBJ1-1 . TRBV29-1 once CSVEVPGFRSEIAFF TGCAGCGTTGAAGTCCCAGGGTTCAGATCGGAGATAGCTTTCTTT
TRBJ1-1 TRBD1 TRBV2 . CASRATGGGTEAFF TGTGCCAGCAGAGCGACAGGGGGCGGCACTGAAGCTTTCTTT
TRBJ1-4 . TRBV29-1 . CSVVGDEKLFF TGCAGCGTTGTGGGAGATGAAAAACTGTTTTTT
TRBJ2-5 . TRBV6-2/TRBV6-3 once CASSYLKETQYF TGTGCCAGCAGTTACCTGAAGGAGACCCAGTACTTC
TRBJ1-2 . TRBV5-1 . CASSPAIDWGARGYTF TGCGCCAGCAGCCCGGCGATCGATTGGGGGGCTCGTGGCTACACCTTC
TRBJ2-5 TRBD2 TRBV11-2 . CASSSAPRGGQETQYF TGTGCCAGCAGCTCGGCCCCTCGGGGGGGACAAGAGACCCAGTACTTC
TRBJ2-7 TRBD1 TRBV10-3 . CAIRQGQAMENEQYF TGTGCCATCCGCCAGGGACAGGCAATGGAGAACGAGCAGTACTTC
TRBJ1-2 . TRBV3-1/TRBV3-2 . CASSQIRSNYGYTF TGTGCCAGCAGCCAAATCAGGTCTAACTATGGCTACACCTTC
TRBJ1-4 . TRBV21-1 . CASRSGRDGVGTNEKLFF TGTGCCAGCAGATCGGGACGAGATGGGGTTGGGACTAATGAAAAACTGTTTTTT
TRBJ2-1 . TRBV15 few CATSRELLGNEQFF TGTGCCACCAGCAGGGAGCTTCTGGGCAATGAGCAGTTCTTC
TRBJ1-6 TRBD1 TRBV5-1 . CASMSGGGYNSPLHF TGCGCCAGCATGTCAGGGGGAGGATATAATTCACCCCTCCACTTT
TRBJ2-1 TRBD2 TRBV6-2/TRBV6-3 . CASSYSSVSSGNNEQFF TGTGCCAGCAGTTACTCGAGTGTCTCTAGCGGAAACAATGAGCAGTTCTTC
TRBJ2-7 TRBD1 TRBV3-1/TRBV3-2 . CASTPRSRGLDEQYF TGTGCCAGCACCCCAAGGAGCAGGGGGTTAGACGAGCAGTACTTC
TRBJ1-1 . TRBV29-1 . CSVDDLVTEAFF TGCAGCGTTGATGATTTAGTCACTGAAGCTTTCTTT
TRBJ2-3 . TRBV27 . CASSNWDQSRVGDTQYF TGTGCCAGCAGTAACTGGGACCAAAGTCGAGTAGGAGATACGCAGTATTTT
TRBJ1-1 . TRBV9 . CASSRDFQLNTEAFF TGTGCCAGCAGCCGAGACTTTCAGCTGAACACTGAAGCTTTCTTT
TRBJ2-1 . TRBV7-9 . CASSLGQNLGEFF TGTGCCAGCAGCTTAGGACAGAATCTGGGGGAGTTCTTC
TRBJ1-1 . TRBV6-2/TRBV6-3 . CASSRGAMNTEAFF TGTGCCAGCAGTCGGGGGGCTATGAACACTGAAGCTTTCTTT
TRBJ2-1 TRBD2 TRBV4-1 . CASQTSGLGVEQFF TGCGCCAGCCAGACTAGCGGGCTAGGGGTTGAGCAGTTCTTC
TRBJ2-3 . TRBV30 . CAWRVGAGAADTQYF TGTGCCTGGAGGGTCGGGGCTGGAGCGGCAGATACGCAGTATTTT
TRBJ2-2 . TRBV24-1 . CATGGLVGELFF TGTGCCACCGGGGGGCTCGTCGGGGAGCTGTTTTTT
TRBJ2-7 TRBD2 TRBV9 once CASSVSSGIPEQYF TGTGCCAGCAGCGTTTCAAGCGGGATACCCGAGCAGTACTTC
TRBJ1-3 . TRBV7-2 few CASSLDPSRAGNTIYF TGTGCCAGCAGCTTAGATCCGAGCAGGGCGGGAAACACCATATATTTT
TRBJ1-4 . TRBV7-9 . CASSEPQGGSNEKLFF TGTGCCAGCAGCGAACCACAGGGAGGTTCTAATGAAAAACTGTTTTTT